This T cell receptor (beta chain) comes out of a study of T cell responses to AZD1222 COVID-19 vaccine. In the case of this clone: What it binds is not known.

Broader study findings: Vaccine-related CD4 TCRs covered spike, predominating at 160-218 and 743-854. Only 5 or 6 people who got AZD1222 tested seropositive at baseline.

The assay was immunoSEQ multiplex PCR, and TCRdb's table has in-frame clones only and misses some. Of some 170,000 clones detected, 90% appear once; the ten largest clones hold more than 3.5%. The germline CDR1 and CDR2 sequences are SNHLY and FYNNEI. The ends were cut back, 7 bases at V and 5 bases at J, with 16 bases in the middle. CDR3 size: 14 residues. The chain recombines TRBV2 with TRBJ2-3, with D perhaps matching TRBD1 (5 bases). Source: peripheral blood, taken 28 days after the second dose of the MenACWY control vaccine. This TCR came from an adult who received the MenACWY meningococcal vaccine as a control. The CDR3 here is CASNRQWQGDTQYF. The CDR3 DNA is TGTGCCAGCAACCGACAGTGGCAGGGAGATACGCAGTATTTT.